Listed below are T cell receptor beta chains from one sample, sequenced in a study of T-cell reconstitution after alpha-beta-depleted transplantation in children. TCRdb independently ran MiXCR on the PCR reads; one entry per CDR3 protein. Seen here are hundreds of thousands of distinct CDR3 sequences, about a sixth observed once, and the top ten hold approximately 28%. Sequenced here: PBMCs, mostly from graft donor cells, sampled 360 days after TCRalphabeta/CD19-depleted stem cell transplant. These TCRs come from a boy under three years old who had a stem cell transplant for Wiskott-Aldrich syndrome, so the T cells may come from the graft donor. The CDR3 runs from the conserved cysteine through the conserved F or W. Fields, in order: clone size, J gene, D gene, V gene, CDR3 protein, CDR3 DNA. A D gene is named only where the DNA matches it firmly. For some rows the clone size is stated as once, few or many, or as a class when expanded; others skip it.

>-|TRBJ2-7|-|TRBV5-1
CASSLNAGPSSYEQYF
TGCGCCAGCAGCTTGAATGCGGGCCCCAGCTCCTACGAGCAGTACTTC
>few|TRBJ1-2|-|TRBV7-2
CASSLGTGRGYTF
TGTGCCAGCAGCTTAGGCACAGGTCGTGGCTACACCTTC
>few|TRBJ2-5|-|TRBV29-1
CSVTSGETQYF
TGCAGCGTTACCTCGGGCGAGACCCAGTACTTC
>few|TRBJ2-2|-|TRBV5-1
CASSLRAGEGTGELFF
TGCGCCAGCAGCCTGAGGGCAGGGGAAGGCACCGGGGAGCTGTTTTTT
>-|TRBJ2-3|TRBD2|TRBV6-2/TRBV6-3
CASSLYKRGGSDTQYF
TGTGCCAGCAGTCTCTACAAGCGGGGGGGATCAGATACGCAGTATTTT
>-|TRBJ2-1|-|TRBV20-1
CSAESLGFYNEQFF
TGCAGTGCGGAGAGTTTAGGGTTCTACAATGAGCAGTTCTTC
>few|TRBJ2-3|-|TRBV10-3
CAIGGGGTDTQYF
TGTGCCATCGGGGGCGGGGGCACAGATACGCAGTATTTT
>-|TRBJ2-7|TRBD1|TRBV11-2
CASKEAGGKEQYF
TGTGCCAGCAAGGAGGCAGGGGGCAAGGAGCAGTACTTC
>-|TRBJ2-5|-|TRBV29-1
CSVEKRETQYF
TGCAGCGTTGAAAAGCGGGAGACCCAGTACTTC
>few|TRBJ2-5|-|TRBV12-3/TRBV12-4
CASSLVGWRETQYF
TGTGCCAGCAGTTTAGTGGGTTGGAGAGAGACCCAGTACTTC
>few|TRBJ2-1|-|TRBV6-2/TRBV6-3
CASSKSVNEQFF
TGTGCCAGCAGTAAAAGCGTCAATGAGCAGTTCTTC
>few|TRBJ1-1|TRBD1|TRBV7-2
CASSSSQGGYTEAFF
TGTGCCAGCAGCTCTTCACAGGGGGGGTACACTGAAGCTTTCTTT
>few|TRBJ2-1|-|TRBV4-3
CASSQDRKGGTFNEQFF
TGCGCCAGCAGCCAAGACCGGAAAGGCGGGACCTTCAATGAGCAGTTCTTC
>-|TRBJ2-1|-|TRBV6-2/TRBV6-3
CASGRTVKSYNEQFF
TGTGCCAGCGGAAGGACAGTTAAGTCCTACAATGAGCAGTTCTTC
>-|TRBJ2-5|-|TRBV14
CASSQKYQETQYF
TGTGCCAGCAGCCAGAAGTACCAAGAGACCCAGTACTTC
>-|TRBJ2-3|TRBD2|TRBV5-1
CASSLDLAASTDTQYF
TGCGCCAGCAGCTTGGATCTAGCGGCTAGCACAGATACGCAGTATTTT
>few|TRBJ2-1|-|TRBV7-8
CASSLAFGGGKLFF
TGTGCCAGCAGCTTAGCCTTTGGGGGAGGTAAATTGTTCTTC
>few|TRBJ1-2|-|TRBV5-1
CASSLGRDYGYTF
TGCGCCAGCAGCTTGGGTAGGGACTATGGCTACACCTTC
>-|TRBJ1-1|-|TRBV5-1
CASSLAPVNTEAFF
TGCGCCAGCAGCTTAGCCCCGGTGAACACTGAAGCTTTCTTT
>few|TRBJ2-7|-|TRBV25-1
CASSEYGTYEQYF
TGTGCCAGCAGTGAATACGGGACCTACGAGCAGTACTTC
>-|TRBJ2-1|TRBD2|TRBV7-9
CASSFSGGAGNEQFF
TGTGCCAGCAGCTTCAGCGGGGGGGCCGGGAATGAGCAGTTCTTC
>-|TRBJ2-1|TRBD2|TRBV20-1
CSAGGRKYNEQFF
TGCAGTGCGGGCGGGAGAAAATACAATGAGCAGTTCTTC
>-|TRBJ2-1|-|TRBV29-1
CSVETVYNEQFF
TGCAGCGTTGAGACGGTATACAATGAGCAGTTCTTC
>few|TRBJ2-1|TRBD2|TRBV4-3
CASSQGPAGATYNEQFF
TGCGCCAGCAGCCAAGGGCCAGCGGGAGCAACCTACAATGAGCAGTTCTTC
>few|TRBJ2-3|TRBD1|TRBV18
CASSPQANRGTDTQYF
TGTGCCAGCTCACCACAAGCGAACAGGGGGACAGATACGCAGTATTTT
>-|TRBJ2-5|-|TRBV12-3/TRBV12-4
CASSFRTPQETQYF
TGTGCCAGCAGTTTTAGGACTCCTCAAGAGACCCAGTACTTC
>-|TRBJ2-4|-|TRBV20-1
CSATRRLELAKNIQYF
TGCAGTGCTACCCGGAGGCTAGAACTAGCCAAAAACATTCAGTACTTC
>few|TRBJ2-5|-|TRBV20-1
CSANNVLFEQGRETQYF
TGCAGTGCTAACAACGTCCTCTTTGAACAGGGTAGGGAGACCCAGTACTTC
>-|TRBJ2-1|TRBD2|TRBV19
CASSIGSGRYNEQFF
TGTGCCAGTAGTATAGGAAGCGGGAGGTACAATGAGCAGTTCTTC
>-|TRBJ2-2|-|TRBV2
CASRLLANTGELFF
TGTGCCAGCAGACTACTAGCGAACACCGGGGAGCTGTTTTTT
>-|TRBJ2-6|TRBD2|TRBV7-9
CASSLLAGVDGANVLTF
TGTGCCAGCAGCTTACTAGCGGGGGTCGATGGGGCCAACGTCCTGACTTTC
>-|TRBJ2-2|-|TRBV29-1
CSVALTGELFF
TGCAGCGTTGCATTGACCGGGGAGCTGTTTTTT
>many|TRBJ2-7|-|TRBV12-3/TRBV12-4
CASSFRPRTYEQYF
TGTGCCAGCAGTTTCCGTCCCAGAACCTACGAGCAGTACTTC
>few|TRBJ2-1|TRBD1|TRBV5-1
CASRRYRDRGVSEQFF
TGCGCCAGCAGGCGCTACCGGGACAGGGGGGTTAGTGAGCAGTTCTTC
>few|TRBJ2-1|TRBD2|TRBV6-1
CASSPGLAVNEQFF
TGTGCCAGCAGTCCGGGACTAGCGGTCAATGAGCAGTTCTTC
>-|TRBJ2-7|-|TRBV4-3
CASKKSVLSYEQYF
TGCGCCAGCAAAAAAAGCGTGCTAAGCTACGAGCAGTACTTC
>few|TRBJ2-1|TRBD2|TRBV12-5
CASGTPGGDAIHNEQFF
TGTGCTAGTGGGACACCGGGGGGGGATGCGATTCACAATGAGCAGTTCTTC
>-|TRBJ2-3|-|TRBV20-1
CSASPRAKRDTQYF
TGCAGTGCTAGTCCACGGGCCAAAAGAGATACGCAGTATTTT
>few|TRBJ1-5|TRBD1|TRBV5-1
CASSLQGALPQHF
TGCGCCAGCAGCTTGCAGGGGGCGCTGCCCCAGCATTTT
>-|TRBJ1-6|-|TRBV4-1
CASSQVLGSSPLHF
TGCGCCAGCAGCCAGGTCCTAGGGAGTTCACCCCTCCACTTT
>many|TRBJ2-7|-|TRBV12-3/TRBV12-4
CASSLGYEQYF
TGTGCCAGCAGCTTAGGTTACGAGCAGTACTTC
>-|TRBJ1-1|-|TRBV7-9
CASRAVMNTEAFF
TGTGCCAGCAGGGCGGTTATGAACACTGAAGCTTTCTTT
>few|TRBJ2-5|-|TRBV7-2
CASSLWRADVTQYF
TGTGCCAGCAGCCTGTGGAGGGCTGACGTGACCCAGTACTTC
>few|TRBJ2-6|-|TRBV29-1
CSAQGVSGANVLTF
TGCAGCGCCCAGGGAGTTTCTGGGGCCAACGTCCTGACTTTC
>many|TRBJ2-2|-|TRBV4-3
CASSQDSLAGYTGELFF
TGCGCCAGCAGCCAAGACAGTCTGGCCGGTTACACCGGGGAGCTGTTTTTT
>-|TRBJ2-1|TRBD2|TRBV7-9
CASSLVRLAGSQQFF
TGTGCCAGCAGCTTAGTGCGGCTAGCGGGGTCCCAGCAGTTCTTC
>few|TRBJ2-5|-|TRBV20-1
CSARGLGEETQYF
TGCAGTGCTAGAGGACTAGGGGAAGAGACCCAGTACTTC
>-|TRBJ2-3|TRBD2|TRBV2
CASSERGALGF
TGTGCCAGCAGTGAGCGGGGGGCCCTTGGTTTT
>-|TRBJ2-1|TRBD2|TRBV7-8
CASSFGREGNEQFF
TGTGCCAGCAGCTTCGGGCGGGAGGGTAATGAGCAGTTCTTC
>-|TRBJ2-1|-|TRBV10-1
CASSVQGKGHNEQFF
TGCGCCAGCAGCGTACAGGGAAAGGGTCACAATGAGCAGTTCTTC
>-|TRBJ2-7|-|TRBV20-1
CSLKSSSYEQYF
TGCAGTCTAAAATCGAGCTCCTACGAGCAGTACTTC
>few|TRBJ2-3|-|TRBV24-1
CATGAGGVTDTQYF
TGTGCCACTGGTGCTGGCGGGGTCACAGATACGCAGTATTTT
>few|TRBJ2-1|TRBD2|TRBV7-7
CASSLGLAGADNEQFF
TGTGCCAGCAGCTTAGGTCTAGCGGGGGCCGACAATGAGCAGTTCTTC
>few|TRBJ2-2|TRBD1|TRBV12-3/TRBV12-4
CASSSDRGSGTGELFF
TGTGCCAGCAGTTCCGACAGGGGTTCAGGCACCGGGGAGCTGTTTTTT